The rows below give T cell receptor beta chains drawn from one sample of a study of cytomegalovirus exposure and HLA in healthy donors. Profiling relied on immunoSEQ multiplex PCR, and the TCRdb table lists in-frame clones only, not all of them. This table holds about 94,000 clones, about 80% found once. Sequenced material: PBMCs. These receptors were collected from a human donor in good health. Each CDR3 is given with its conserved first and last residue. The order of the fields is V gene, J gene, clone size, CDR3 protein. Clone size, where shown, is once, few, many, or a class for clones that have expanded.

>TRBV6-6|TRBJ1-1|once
CASSLDREIYAFF
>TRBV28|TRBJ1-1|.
CASRPGQLMNTEAFF
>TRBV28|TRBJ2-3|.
CASYTGPSTDTQYF
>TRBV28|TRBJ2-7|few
CASSLKLGALLRRSYEQYF
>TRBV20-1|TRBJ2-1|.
CSARGRDLQFF
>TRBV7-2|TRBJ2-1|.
CASSLRQGYNEQFF
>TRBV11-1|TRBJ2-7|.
CASSLPPSGRAHEQYF
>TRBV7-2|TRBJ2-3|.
CASSLDVLAGYTQYF
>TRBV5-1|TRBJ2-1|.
CASSLRTGVWDEQFF
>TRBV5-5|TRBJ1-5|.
CASSLISSNQPQHF
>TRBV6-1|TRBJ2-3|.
CASSGVAGGRTDTQYF
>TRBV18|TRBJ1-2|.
CASSPAGQRYYGYTF
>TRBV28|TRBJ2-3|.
CASRKWGQGVTDTQYF
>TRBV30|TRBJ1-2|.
CAWSPLIGQGGYTF
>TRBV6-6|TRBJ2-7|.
CASRYDDRVEQYF
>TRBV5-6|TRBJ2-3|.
CASSAGTSGRPDTQYF
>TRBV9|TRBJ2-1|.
CASSASGLPRGEQFF
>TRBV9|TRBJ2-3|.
CASSVDSGGGTDTQYF
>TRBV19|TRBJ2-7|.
CASRADRGSDEQYF
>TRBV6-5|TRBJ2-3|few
CASSYSRSSGTDTQYF
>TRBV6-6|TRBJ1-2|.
CASSYTRDSSNYGYTF
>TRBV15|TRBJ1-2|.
CATSRDPNRVNYGYTF
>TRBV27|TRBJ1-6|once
CASSSFGDSPLHF
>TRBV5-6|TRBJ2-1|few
CASSLLEGGYNEQFF
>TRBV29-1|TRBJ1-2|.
CSVEGAGGANYGYTF
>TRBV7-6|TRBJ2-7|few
CASSQVPYEQYF
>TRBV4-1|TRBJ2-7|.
CASSQDGEGVTYSYEQYF
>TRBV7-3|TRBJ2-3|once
CASSGRGDTQYF
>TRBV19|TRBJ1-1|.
CASSIGRQGKNTEAFF
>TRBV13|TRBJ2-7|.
CASSHYRRSSYEQYF
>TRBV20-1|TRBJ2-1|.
CSGGRSSEQFF
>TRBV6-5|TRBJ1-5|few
CASSYKGAPNQPQHF
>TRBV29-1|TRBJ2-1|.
CSVHTNNEQFF
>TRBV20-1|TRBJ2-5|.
CSAASSSDHF
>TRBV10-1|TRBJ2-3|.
CASSDGGGSTDTQYF
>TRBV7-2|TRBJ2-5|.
CASSPLGGETQYF
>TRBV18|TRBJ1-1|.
CASSPIMALRGNTEAFF
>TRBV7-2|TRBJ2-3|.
CASRHYGTSGGTDTQYF
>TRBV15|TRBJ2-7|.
CATSRVSSGRWNEQYF
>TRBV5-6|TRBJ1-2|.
CASSFRGGYTF
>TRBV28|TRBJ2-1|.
CASSFLGGGALGGEQFF
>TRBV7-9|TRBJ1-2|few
CASSLGGYGGRYTF
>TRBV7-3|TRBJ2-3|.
CASSSGDLTDTQYF
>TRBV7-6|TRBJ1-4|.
CASSSGGGRDEKLFF
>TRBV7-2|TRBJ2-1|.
CASSASRGTNKQFF
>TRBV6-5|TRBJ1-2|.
CASSYSIRYRDGYTF
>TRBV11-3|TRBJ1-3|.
CASSLSSQADPSGNTIYF
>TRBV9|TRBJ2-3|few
CASSADRGTTDTQYF
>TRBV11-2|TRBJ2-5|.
CASSLVPGLGETQYF
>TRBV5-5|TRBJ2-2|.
CASSSIRGANTGELFF
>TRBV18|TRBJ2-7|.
CASSLAQNSYEQYF
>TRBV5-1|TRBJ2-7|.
CASSPSDRAYEQYF
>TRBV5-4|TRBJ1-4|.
CASSLEDREKLFF
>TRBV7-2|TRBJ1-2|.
CASSLAGQASRSGYTF
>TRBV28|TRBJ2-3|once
CASSRTSGNTDTQYF
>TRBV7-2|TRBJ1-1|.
CASSLAAGNTEAFF